This T cell receptor beta chain was profiled in a study of shared clonotypes between healthy human individuals. CD45RO-negative, CCR7-selected cells formed the naive CD8 fraction, which excluded terminally differentiated effector memory CD45RA+ cells. The table came from immunoSEQ multiplex PCR; TCRdb's copy has only in-frame clones and leaves some out. In the table there are approximately 840,000 clones, just over 95% of which are singletons. The CDR3 has 14 residues. Deletions cut 8 bases from V and 2 bases from J, with 13 bases between. Germline CDR1 MNHEY, CDR2 SMNVEV (reference sequence). The clonotype was recovered from a man younger than 45 in good health. Material: naive CD8+ T cells sorted from blood. The gene calls are TRBV27 and TRBJ1-5; D unresolved. The DNA of the CDR3 is TGTGCCAGCCGTCCTGCAGTGCGCAATCAGCCCCAGCATTTT. This gives the protein CASRPAVRNQPQHF.